This TCR beta chain was obtained from a study of neurological immune-mediated disorders. This clonotype was seen at least ten times. Its specificity is not known. The V gene's germline CDR1 is MNHNY and CDR2 SVGAGI (reference sequence). V gave up 4 bases and J gave up 7 bases, with 8 bases separating them. CDR3 length: 12 amino acids. The study's findings and limits: One cluster of related CDR3 sequences contained, by phylogenetic grouping, the repertoires of 18 of 34 multiple sclerosis patients and formed a possible signature.

Using its own MiXCR run on the 5' RACE reads, TCRdb lists one record per CDR3 protein. Among roughly 76,000 distinct CDR3 sequences listed, 3.2% were seen once. Sample: PBMCs. The sequence was collected from a woman aged 45-65 years with multiple sclerosis. The rearrangement uses TRBV6-6 and TRBJ2-1; D unclear. The CDR3 DNA reads TGTGCCAGCAGTTCCCAACTAAATGAGCAGTTCTTC. Translating it yields CASSSQLNEQFF.